The rows below give T cell receptor beta chains drawn from one sample of a study of shared clonotypes between healthy human individuals. TCRdb keeps only in-frame clones here, not all; method: immunoSEQ multiplex PCR. The sample contains some 2.4 million clones, more than 85% of which appear only once. The sample was naive CD4+ T cells from PBMCs. Receptors were obtained from a man between 18 and 29 years old in good health. Some clones in this sample may be carry-over from other donors' samples. Each CDR3 is given with its conserved first and last residue. The D gene is left open where the match is weak. Size tells how often a clone was seen (once, few, many) or the class of an expanded clone, and some rows leave it out.

clone size,V gene,J gene,D gene,CDR3 DNA,CDR3 protein
NA,TRBV5-1,TRBJ1-1,NA,TGCGCCAGCAGCTTGGGGGGTCTCCGGGGCACTGAAGCTTTCTTT,CASSLGGLRGTEAFF
NA,TRBV2,TRBJ2-5,NA,TGTGCCAGCAGTGAAGCGTCCCCTAGGGAGACCCAGTACTTC,CASSEASPRETQYF
once,TRBV5-4,TRBJ2-7,NA,TGTGCCAGCAGCTCGGATATGAGTAGCCACGAGCAGTACTTC,CASSSDMSSHEQYF
NA,TRBV10-3,TRBJ2-3,TRBD1,TGTGCCATCAGTGAGTCGAAGGGACAGTACACAGATACGCAGTATTTT,CAISESKGQYTDTQYF
NA,TRBV19,TRBJ1-5,NA,TGTGCCAGTAGTCCGACAGGACCTAGCAATCAGCCCCAGCATTTT,CASSPTGPSNQPQHF
once,TRBV29-1,TRBJ2-3,NA,TGCAGCGTCGAGACCCCTATGTTTGATACGCAGTATTTT,CSVETPMFDTQYF
NA,TRBV4-2,TRBJ2-7,NA,TGTGCCAGCAGCCAAGATCTGAACGCGCTAGGCTCCTACGAGCAGTACTTC,CASSQDLNALGSYEQYF
NA,TRBV28,TRBJ2-3,TRBD2,TGTGCCAGCAGTTCCCCGGGAGGGGCCCCAGATACGCAGTATTTT,CASSSPGGAPDTQYF
NA,TRBV7-2,TRBJ2-7,NA,TGTGCCAGCAGCTTGGCGCAGAACTACGAGCAGTACTTC,CASSLAQNYEQYF
NA,TRBV5-1,TRBJ1-4,NA,TGCGCCAGCAGCAGCACAGGGTTTGAAAAACTGTTTTTT,CASSSTGFEKLFF
once,TRBV9,TRBJ2-1,TRBD1,TGTGCCAGCAGCGGGACAGGGTCCTACAATGAGCAGTTCTTC,CASSGTGSYNEQFF
NA,TRBV2,TRBJ2-4,NA,TGTGCCAGCAGCGTAGATGGGGGTGGGATTCAGTACTTC,CASSVDGGGIQYF
NA,TRBV30,TRBJ2-3,NA,TGTGCCTGGAGTGTTCTTCCGGGGGGCACAGATACGCAGTATTTT,CAWSVLPGGTDTQYF
NA,TRBV19,TRBJ2-3,NA,TGTGCCAGTAGTATACGGGCGGGCGGGGAGTTCACAGATACGCAGTATTTT,CASSIRAGGEFTDTQYF
NA,TRBV4-3,TRBJ1-2,NA,TGCGCCAGCAGCCAAGACATAACCCTCTATGGCTACACCTTC,CASSQDITLYGYTF
NA,TRBV7-3,TRBJ1-1,NA,TGTGCCAGCAGCTTCAACAGAAACACTGAAGCTTTCTTT,CASSFNRNTEAFF
NA,TRBV11-3,TRBJ2-1,NA,TGTGCCAGCAGCTTAGAGTGGATTCTTGGTCCACACAATGAGCAGTTCTTC,CASSLEWILGPHNEQFF
once,TRBV21-1,TRBJ2-3,NA,TGTGCCAACTCCCCTGATACGCAGTATTTT,CANSPDTQYF
NA,TRBV5-1,TRBJ2-7,NA,TGCGCCAGCAGCTGGGGTAGCGTCTACGAGCAGTACTTC,CASSWGSVYEQYF
NA,TRBV7-2,TRBJ2-2,NA,TGTGCCAGCAGCTCTCGGGACGGTAACACCGGGGAGCTGTTTTTT,CASSSRDGNTGELFF
NA,TRBV7-6,TRBJ2-4,NA,TGTGCCAGCAGCCGAACTCGGACAGAAAACATTCAGTACTTC,CASSRTRTENIQYF
NA,TRBV18,TRBJ1-6,NA,TGTGCCAGCTCACCACTAGGGGGGCAAAATTCACCCCTCCACTTT,CASSPLGGQNSPLHF
NA,TRBV6-5,TRBJ2-1,TRBD2,TGTGCCAGCAGTGCGGCTAGCGGGAGTACGAATGAGCAGTTCTTC,CASSAASGSTNEQFF
NA,TRBV27,TRBJ2-2,NA,TGTGCCTGGGGGAGCACCGGGGAGCTGTTTTTT,CAWGSTGELFF
NA,TRBV4-2,TRBJ1-1,NA,TGTGCCAGCAGCCAAGATAAGGGGAGGGAAGCTTTCTTT,CASSQDKGREAFF
NA,TRBV5-1,TRBJ2-2,NA,TGCGCCAGCAGTGACACCGGGGAGCTGTTTTTT,CASSDTGELFF
NA,TRBV6-5,TRBJ2-2,NA,TGTGCCAGCAGTTTCCGGACCGGGGAGCTGTTTTTT,CASSFRTGELFF
NA,TRBV11-3,TRBJ2-7,NA,TGTGCCAGCAGCTTAGGGCCGTTAAGCGAGCAGTACTTC,CASSLGPLSEQYF
once,TRBV5-4,TRBJ2-7,TRBD2,TGTGCCAGCAGCTTGGCCCAGGGACTATCTAACGAGCAGTACTTC,CASSLAQGLSNEQYF
NA,TRBV7-2,TRBJ1-2,NA,TGTGCCAGCAGCTTACCAGGGCTGGCTGGCTACACCTTC,CASSLPGLAGYTF
NA,TRBV27,TRBJ2-7,NA,TGTGCCAGCAGACTCGATCGGACGCTTATTTACGAGCAGTACTTC,CASRLDRTLIYEQYF